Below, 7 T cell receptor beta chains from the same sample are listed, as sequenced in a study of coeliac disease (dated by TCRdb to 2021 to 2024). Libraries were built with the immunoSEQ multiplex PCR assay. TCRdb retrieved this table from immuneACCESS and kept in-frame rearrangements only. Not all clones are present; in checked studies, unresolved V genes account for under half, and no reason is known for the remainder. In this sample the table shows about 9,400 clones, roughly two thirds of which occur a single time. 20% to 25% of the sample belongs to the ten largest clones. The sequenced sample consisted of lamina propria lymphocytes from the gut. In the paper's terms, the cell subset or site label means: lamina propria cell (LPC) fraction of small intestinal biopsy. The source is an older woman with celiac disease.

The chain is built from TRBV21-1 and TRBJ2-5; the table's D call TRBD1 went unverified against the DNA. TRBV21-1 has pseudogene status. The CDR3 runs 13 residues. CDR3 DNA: TGTGCCAGCAGCAGGGACAGCCAAGAGACCCAGTACTTC. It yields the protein CASSRDSQETQYF.

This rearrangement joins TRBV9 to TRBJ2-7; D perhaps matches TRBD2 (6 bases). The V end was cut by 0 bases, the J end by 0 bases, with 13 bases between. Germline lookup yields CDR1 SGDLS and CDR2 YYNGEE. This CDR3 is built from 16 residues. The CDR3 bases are TGTGCCAGCAGCGTAGGTGATGGAGCGGGCTCCTACGAGCAGTACTTC. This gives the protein CASSVGDGAGSYEQYF. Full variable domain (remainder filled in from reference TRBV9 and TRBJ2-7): DSGVTQTPKHLITATGQRVTLRCSPRSGDLSVYWYQQSLDQGLQFLIQYYNGEERAKGNILERFSAQQFPDLHSELNLSSLELGDSALYFCASSVGDGAGSYEQYFGPGTRLTVT.

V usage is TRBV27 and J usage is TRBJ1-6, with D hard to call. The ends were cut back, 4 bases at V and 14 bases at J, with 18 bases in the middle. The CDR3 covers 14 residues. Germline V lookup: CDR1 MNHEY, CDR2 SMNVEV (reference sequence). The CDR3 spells CASSSRALYGSLHF. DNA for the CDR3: TGTGCCAGCAGTTCGCGGGCCCTCTATGGATCCCTCCACTTT.

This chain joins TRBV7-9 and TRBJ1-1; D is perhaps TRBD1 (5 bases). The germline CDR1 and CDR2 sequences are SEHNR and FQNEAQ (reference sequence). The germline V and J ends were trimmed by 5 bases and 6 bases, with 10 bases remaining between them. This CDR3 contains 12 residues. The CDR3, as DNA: TGTGCCAGCAGCCGAGGGGACTCTGAAGCTTTCTTT. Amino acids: CASSRGDSEAFF.

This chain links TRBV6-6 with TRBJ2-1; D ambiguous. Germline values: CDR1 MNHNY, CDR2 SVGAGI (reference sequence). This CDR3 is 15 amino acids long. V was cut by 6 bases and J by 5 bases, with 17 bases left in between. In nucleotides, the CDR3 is TGTGCCAGCAGCCGACGGCTAGGCCGGGACAATGAGCAGTTCTTC. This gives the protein CASSRRLGRDNEQFF.

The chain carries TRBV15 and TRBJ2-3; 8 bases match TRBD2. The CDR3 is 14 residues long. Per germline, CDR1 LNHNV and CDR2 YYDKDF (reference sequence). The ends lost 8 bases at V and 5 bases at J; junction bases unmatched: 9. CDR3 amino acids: CATAGGRPLDTQYF. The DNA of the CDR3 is TGTGCCACCGCTGGCGGGAGGCCCCTAGATACGCAGTATTTT.

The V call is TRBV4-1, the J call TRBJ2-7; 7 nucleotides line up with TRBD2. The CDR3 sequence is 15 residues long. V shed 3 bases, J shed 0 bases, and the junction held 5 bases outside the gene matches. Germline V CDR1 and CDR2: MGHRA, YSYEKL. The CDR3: CASSQSGTISYEQYF. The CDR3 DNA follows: TGCGCCAGCAGCCAGTCCGGGACTATCTCCTACGAGCAGTACTTC.